This T cell receptor (beta chain) was recorded in a study of blood T cell repertoires in COVID-19 (dated by TCRdb to between 2020 and 2021). Regarding the research as a whole: Samples from collaborators originated in the United States, Italy and Spain and spanned both the acute and convalescent phases of COVID-19. A de-identified subject ID, COVID-19 status, age in years and sex were almost always included in the sample metadata. The repertoires were made available in a free public database intended to serve as a resource for research on the immune response to SARS-CoV-2. Samples were obtained from the ongoing ImmuneRACE study (first 160 participants) and from 950 to 1,500 subjects provided by 6 global collaborators. Subjects who had been exposed to COVID-19, were actively infected with it, or had recovered from it provided the deeply sampled blood TCRbeta repertoires that made up the dataset. Where available, HLA class I and class II types were taken from metadata supplied by the sample provider and were not determined by assay-based typing. The material from the prospective study consisted of cDNA or gDNA derived from T cells, B-cell-depleted T cells, or PBMCs. The full study reports these points: Clinical and demographic metadata were provided uncurated, with the amount varying by source and participant.

Collaborating institutions collected whole blood in K2EDTA tubes following their own protocols. For TCRbeta analysis, collaborators shipped samples in one of three forms: frozen whole blood, isolated PBMCs, or DNA extracted from either of those sample types. The immunoSEQ Assay, a bias-controlled multiplex PCR, was used to amplify TCRbeta CDR3 regions from genomic DNA. Regarding the original processing steps: The number of nucleated cells in each sample was estimated by amplification of reference gene primers within the assay. To quantify the absolute abundance of each unique TCRbeta CDR3 rearrangement, sequence reads were collapsed and filtered. Productive Simpson clonality was computed per sample as the square root of Simpson's diversity index over productive rearrangements. TCRdb took this table from immuneACCESS and kept in-frame rearrangements with V and J called. Such tables lack part of the clones; where checked against another copy, unresolved V genes explain under half of the gap, and the rest is unexplained. That table is the source of V, J and clone size, and D and trimming were worked out from the DNA. The sample yields 300,000 to 450,000 clones; 85% were counted once. Roughly 3.7% of the sample belongs to the ten largest clones.

The junction carries 19 bases between V and J, which are trimmed by 3 bases and 0 bases respectively. From a lookup of the germline V gene, CDR1 and CDR2 are SGDLS and YYNGEE. From the cysteine up to the phenylalanine, the CDR3 has a length of 19 residues. The read is trimmed to its CDR3 DNA, 57 bases read in frame from base 1. This clone was detected a few times. This receptor's antigen is unknown. The input lacks base qualities; no much larger clone sits a single base away. The receptor chain draws on TRBV9 and TRBJ2-6; perhaps TRBD1 is the D gene, with 6 bases matching. The TCR sequence derives from a woman under 30 with acute or convalescent COVID-19. Sequenced input: peripheral blood. The DNA reads TGTGCCAGCAGCGCGGGGTCAGGGGTCGGTCGCTCTGGGGCCAACGTCCTGACTTTC. This translates into CASSAGSGVGRSGANVLTF.